The T cell receptor beta chain under discussion was sequenced for a study of control samples from healthy donors and cancer patients. TCRdb's copy holds only in-frame clones and misses some; the assay was immunoSEQ multiplex PCR. Seen here are tens of thousands of clones, around 90% observed once, and the top ten hold roughly 23%. CDR1 is KGHDR and CDR2 is SFDVKD in the germline V gene. V lost 2 bases, J lost 4 bases, and 7 bases lay in between. The CDR3 is 13 amino acids. The source material was PBMCs. This TCR was sampled from a woman aged 40-49 years with head and neck cancer. The chain uses TRBV24-1 and TRBJ2-5; D is unclear. CDR3 protein: CATSDYQRETQYF. Here the CDR3 DNA reads TGTGCCACCAGTGATTATCAAAGAGAGACCCAGTACTTC.